The TCR beta chain described here comes from a study of tumor-infiltrating lymphocytes in primary liver carcinoma. Constant-region priming of approximately 500 ng total RNA yielded TCR beta cDNA. Nested multiplex PCR, run for three rounds with slightly modified ARM-PCR, yielded TCR beta libraries. The two initial PCR rounds, roughly 9 cycles each, used TRBV1-TRBV30 forward and C-beta reverse primers. TCRdb analysed the multiplex PCR reads with MiXCR anew, one entry per CDR3 protein. The sample shows roughly 86,000 distinct CDR3 sequences, about 70% of them seen only once. Co-extraction yielded RNA and DNA from 20-30 mg of unsorted bulk tissue. Chronic HBV infection affected patients, none of whom had received treatment. The CDR3 is 13 residues long. V dropped 6 bases and J dropped 12 bases, with 18 bases sitting between them. A single count supports this clonotype.

The material sequenced was tumor-adjacent normal liver tissue. This TCR was sampled from a man aged 40-50 years with primary liver carcinoma and hepatitis B virus infection. The chain combines TRBV12-3 or TRBV12-4 with TRBJ2-1; possibly TRBD2 for D (5 bases). For the CDR3, the DNA is TGTGCCAGCAGACCCCGAGGGTACGATGTGCAGTTCTTC. Its protein is CASRPRGYDVQFF.